The present entry profiles one T cell receptor beta chain with its context. The record originates from a study of radiotherapy plus CTLA-4 blockade in lung cancer. Across the study: Of the patients, 15% to 20% showed objective responses and roughly 34% attained disease control.

The trim removed 8 bases at V and 4 bases at J, leaving 11 bases unmatched. This CDR3 contains 15 residues. Germline CDR1 reads LNHDA; CDR2 reads SQIVND (reference sequence). The repertoire was sequenced with immunoSEQ multiplex PCR; TCRdb's copy has only in-frame clones and lacks some. The profile shows approximately 76,000 clones, around 79% of them singletons. The sequence was obtained from a human donor with non-small cell lung cancer who had a partial response to radiotherapy plus ipilimumab. Some clones in this sample may be carry-over from other donors' samples. The sample in question was peripheral blood, obtained from a patient treated with radiotherapy plus ipilimumab. This sequence joins TRBV19 and TRBJ2-1; 7 bases fit TRBD1. In DNA form, the CDR3 reads TGTGCCAGTGGGGGAAACCCGGACAGGTACAATGAGCAGTTCTTC. Encoded protein: CASGGNPDRYNEQFF.